The T cell receptor beta chain described here comes from a study of T cells after yellow fever vaccination. Whole-study results and caveats: The presence of abundant clonotypes contaminating from the bulk population was possible in FACS-sorted repertoires. Among primary-vaccination clones, most reappeared after the booster, at 95% to 96% for CD4 and more than 75% for CD8.

Germline V CDR1 and CDR2: SGHRS, YFSETQ. Trimming stripped 2 bases from V and 5 bases from J, with 11 bases between. The CDR3 sequence is 14 residues long. Concerning this clonotype: Its target is unknown.

They built TCR cDNA with 5'RACE template switching, a step that put in a universal primer site and UMIs. Using its own MiXCR run on the 5' RACE reads, TCRdb lists one record per CDR3 protein. The data contain 500,000 to 550,000 distinct CDR3 sequences, just over 20% of them singletons. The sequence came from a man younger than 35 who received the YFV17D yellow fever vaccine. The chain has TRBV5-1 and TRBJ1-5; D ambiguous. The sequenced sample was PBMCs, obtained 21 days after the first yellow fever vaccination. CDR3 protein: CASSFSEADQPQHF. The CDR3 bases are TGCGCCAGCAGCTTCAGTGAGGCAGATCAGCCCCAGCATTTT.